This TCR beta chain came from a study of CD8+CD57+ T cells in acquired aplastic anemia. About the research overall: The mean DNA yield obtained from sorted CD4+ and CD8+ cells came to 3 to 4 ug. General study points: About 28 sequences, all CD8+ CDR3, were shared between patients and controls.

As concerns this clonotype: Antigen unknown. At one end, the junction sequence differs from germline, possibly due to a read error.

Profiles of TCR beta VDJ and CDR3 were generated from a genomic DNA template. TCRdb re-derived calls from the reads in MiXCR, one entry per CDR3 protein. The table shows just over 150,000 distinct CDR3 sequences, with 40% to 60% occurring only once. CDR1 is LNHNV, CDR2 YYDKDF, per germline (reference sequence). CDR3 length: 15 amino acids. By flow cytometry, patients selected for sequencing had shown an expansion of CD8+CD57+ cells. The sequencing input was sorted CD4+, CD8+, or CD8+CD57+ T cells (not recorded which) from PBMCs. The chain has TRBV15 and TRBJ2-1, with D possibly matching TRBD2 (5 bases). This receptor was obtained from a human donor with aplastic anemia. The CDR3 loop reads CATSSWTGSCNEQFF. The DNA of the CDR3 is TGTGCCACCAGCAGTTGGACGGGATCCTGCAATGAGCAGTTCTTC.